These T cell receptor beta chains were read from a single sample in a study of post-analysis software for immune sequencing data. Each CDR3 protein gets one entry after TCRdb re-called the PCR reads with MiXCR. The data hold roughly 600,000 distinct CDR3 sequences, with around 40% observed a single time. The sample was blood. All receptors derive from a girl aged 5 to 17 with multiple sclerosis. Each CDR3 is given with its conserved first and last residue. The order of the fields is CDR3 DNA, CDR3 protein, V gene, D gene, J gene, clone size. A D gene is named only where the DNA matches it firmly. Expanded clones are given a class, and other clones once, few, many or no size at all.

DNA: TGTGCCAGCAGTTTGGGGGGTGGCGGCTCCTACGAGCAGTACTTC
CDR3: CASSLGGGGSYEQYF
V: TRBV28
D: .
J: TRBJ2-7
size: .

DNA: TGCAGTGCTAGAGGGGAACGAAGCGAAGAGACCCAGTACTTC
CDR3: CSARGERSEETQYF
V: TRBV20-1
D: .
J: TRBJ2-5
size: .

DNA: TGTGCCAGCAGGGGGGGGAGGCACGAGCAGTACTTC
CDR3: CASRGGRHEQYF
V: TRBV12-3/TRBV12-4
D: TRBD2
J: TRBJ2-7
size: .

DNA: TGTGCCAGCAGTACCCTCCCCGGAGGTGAGCAGTTCTTC
CDR3: CASSTLPGGEQFF
V: TRBV12-3/TRBV12-4
D: .
J: TRBJ2-1
size: .

DNA: TGTGCCATCAGTGAGTCGCCGGGGCCCTCTTCTGGCTACACCTTC
CDR3: CAISESPGPSSGYTF
V: TRBV10-3
D: .
J: TRBJ1-2
size: .

DNA: TGTGCCAGCAGCCAGGGACAAGGGGACTATGGCTACACCTTC
CDR3: CASSQGQGDYGYTF
V: TRBV7-6
D: .
J: TRBJ1-2
size: .

DNA: TGTGCCACCCATCCGGGATCCTACATAGCTAACTATGGCTACACCTTC
CDR3: CATHPGSYIANYGYTF
V: TRBV7-2
D: .
J: TRBJ1-2
size: .

DNA: TGTGCCACCAGTGATTTAAGGACTAGCGGGAGTAGCAATGAGCAGTTCTTC
CDR3: CATSDLRTSGSSNEQFF
V: TRBV24-1
D: TRBD2
J: TRBJ2-1
size: .

DNA: TGTGCCAGCAGTTTAAGCGTTTACGAGCAGTACTTC
CDR3: CASSLSVYEQYF
V: TRBV12-3/TRBV12-4
D: .
J: TRBJ2-7
size: .

DNA: TGCGCCAGCAGCTTGGGGGACAGGGCTGGGGGACAGTACTTC
CDR3: CASSLGDRAGGQYF
V: TRBV5-1
D: TRBD1
J: TRBJ2-4
size: .

DNA: TGCAGTGCTAGGACACCGACCTTGGGCTCTCAGCCCCAGCATTTT
CDR3: CSARTPTLGSQPQHF
V: TRBV20-1
D: .
J: TRBJ1-5
size: once

DNA: TGCAGTGCTACTAGCGGGGGGGAAGAGACCCAGTACTTC
CDR3: CSATSGGEETQYF
V: TRBV20-1
D: TRBD2
J: TRBJ2-5
size: few

DNA: TGTGCCAGCAGCCAACGAGGGCAGGGACAACTATCTGGCTACACCTTC
CDR3: CASSQRGQGQLSGYTF
V: TRBV14
D: .
J: TRBJ1-2
size: few

DNA: TGTGCCAGCAGAAGCCGTGGGGGTGAAGGCTACACCTTC
CDR3: CASRSRGGEGYTF
V: TRBV6-6
D: .
J: TRBJ1-2
size: .

DNA: TGTGCCAGCAGCCAAAGGGGGATGGGGGGGAAGACTGAAGCTTTCTTT
CDR3: CASSQRGMGGKTEAFF
V: TRBV7-9
D: .
J: TRBJ1-1
size: .

DNA: TGCGCCAGCAGCTTGGCCTGGTCCCAAGAGGCAGATACGCAGTATTTT
CDR3: CASSLAWSQEADTQYF
V: TRBV5-1
D: .
J: TRBJ2-3
size: .

DNA: TGTGCCATCAGTGAAGGGTCAGGGGGAGAAGATACGCAGTATTTT
CDR3: CAISEGSGGEDTQYF
V: TRBV10-3
D: TRBD1
J: TRBJ2-3
size: .

DNA: TGCGCCAGCGTCGAGCGGGAGGGCCTGCTGTACAATGAGCAGTTCTTC
CDR3: CASVEREGLLYNEQFF
V: TRBV5-1
D: TRBD2
J: TRBJ2-1
size: .

DNA: TGCAGTGCGCTCAGAGGACAGAGCTCCTACGAGCAGTACTTC
CDR3: CSALRGQSSYEQYF
V: TRBV20-1
D: .
J: TRBJ2-7
size: .

DNA: TGTGCCAGCACCCCAGACAGCTATGGCTACACCTTC
CDR3: CASTPDSYGYTF
V: TRBV2
D: .
J: TRBJ1-2
size: .

DNA: TGTGCCAGCAGTTTCAGGGCGAGCTCCTACGAGCAGTACTTC
CDR3: CASSFRASSYEQYF
V: TRBV6-5
D: .
J: TRBJ2-7
size: .

DNA: TGCGCCAGCAGCTTGGACAACGCACGAGGCTGCACCTTC
CDR3: CASSLDNARGCTF
V: TRBV5-1
D: .
J: TRBJ1-2
size: .

DNA: TGCAGCGTTGAAATGTCCTACGAGCACGAGCAGTACTTC
CDR3: CSVEMSYEHEQYF
V: TRBV29-1
D: .
J: TRBJ2-7
size: few

DNA: TGTGCCTCTGCCCGGGGGCTCGAGACCCAGTACTTC
CDR3: CASARGLETQYF
V: TRBV15
D: .
J: TRBJ2-5
size: .

DNA: TGTGCCAGCAGTTTGAGTACGAGTTGGGACATTCAGTACTTC
CDR3: CASSLSTSWDIQYF
V: TRBV12-3/TRBV12-4
D: .
J: TRBJ2-4
size: few

DNA: TGTGCCAGCAGCTTAGACATTGGGAGCACTGAAGCTTTCTTT
CDR3: CASSLDIGSTEAFF
V: TRBV7-9
D: .
J: TRBJ1-1
size: .

DNA: TGCGCCAGCAGCTTGGAAAGAAACTCCTACAATGAGCAGTTCTTC
CDR3: CASSLERNSYNEQFF
V: TRBV5-1
D: .
J: TRBJ2-1
size: .

DNA: TGTGCCATCAGTGATCTCAGACCGGGCTATGGCTACACCTTC
CDR3: CAISDLRPGYGYTF
V: TRBV10-3
D: .
J: TRBJ1-2
size: .

DNA: TGTGCCAGCAGCCCGGGGTTTGCGAGCTACACCTTC
CDR3: CASSPGFASYTF
V: TRBV5-6
D: .
J: TRBJ1-2
size: once

DNA: TGTGCCAGCAGCCAAGATTGGGGTAGCACAGATACGCAGTATTTT
CDR3: CASSQDWGSTDTQYF
V: TRBV14
D: .
J: TRBJ2-3
size: once

DNA: TGTGCCATCAGTGCCGGTCGGGGGCTATCCTCCGAGCAGTACTTC
CDR3: CAISAGRGLSSEQYF
V: TRBV10-3
D: .
J: TRBJ2-7
size: few

DNA: TGTGCCAGCAGCTTAGGGGGCCCCGAGGACAATGAGCAGTTCTTC
CDR3: CASSLGGPEDNEQFF
V: TRBV13
D: .
J: TRBJ2-1
size: few

DNA: TGTGCCAGCAGCTTAGGGACAGCTTCTCGCTACACCTTC
CDR3: CASSLGTASRYTF
V: TRBV7-8
D: .
J: TRBJ1-2
size: few

DNA: TGCGCCAGCAGTTTGGGCTCTGACAGGGGACTGAATGAAAAACTGTTTTTT
CDR3: CASSLGSDRGLNEKLFF
V: TRBV5-1
D: TRBD1
J: TRBJ1-4
size: .

DNA: TGTGCCACCGGGACGGTAAACTCTGGGGCCAACGTCCTGACTTTC
CDR3: CATGTVNSGANVLTF
V: TRBV6-5
D: .
J: TRBJ2-6
size: once

DNA: TGTGCCATCAGTGAGGGTGGACAGGGGGTACGGACCCAGTACTTC
CDR3: CAISEGGQGVRTQYF
V: TRBV10-3
D: TRBD1
J: TRBJ2-5
size: .

DNA: TGCAGTGCTAATACAGGGAGCCTTTTCACAGATACGCAGTATTTT
CDR3: CSANTGSLFTDTQYF
V: TRBV20-1
D: .
J: TRBJ2-3
size: .

DNA: TGTGCCAGCAGCCACCCCGGGGGGAACGAGCAGTACTTC
CDR3: CASSHPGGNEQYF
V: TRBV12-3/TRBV12-4
D: TRBD2
J: TRBJ2-7
size: once

DNA: TGCGCCAGCAGCTTAAGACAGGGCCAATCCTACGAGCAGTACTTC
CDR3: CASSLRQGQSYEQYF
V: TRBV5-1
D: TRBD1
J: TRBJ2-7
size: .

DNA: TGCGCCAGCAGCTTGAACGGGGACGCAACTAATGAAAAACTGTTTTTT
CDR3: CASSLNGDATNEKLFF
V: TRBV5-1
D: .
J: TRBJ1-4
size: .

DNA: TGCAGCGTTCGGGGCAGGGTGACCTACGAGCAGTACTTC
CDR3: CSVRGRVTYEQYF
V: TRBV29-1
D: .
J: TRBJ2-7
size: .

DNA: TGTGCCAGCAGTCCACTCTCCGGGACAGGACTTTCCTACGAGCAGTACTTC
CDR3: CASSPLSGTGLSYEQYF
V: TRBV6-6
D: TRBD1
J: TRBJ2-7
size: .

DNA: TGTGCCAGCACCCAAAGATCACTACCCGGCCAGGAGCAGTTCTTC
CDR3: CASTQRSLPGQEQFF
V: TRBV28
D: .
J: TRBJ2-1
size: once

DNA: TGTGCCAGCAGTTTTCAGCAACACAGACAAGAGACCCAGTACTTC
CDR3: CASSFQQHRQETQYF
V: TRBV12-3/TRBV12-4
D: .
J: TRBJ2-5
size: .

DNA: TGCAGTGCTAGAGATTACTCCTACAATGAGCAGTTCTTC
CDR3: CSARDYSYNEQFF
V: TRBV20-1
D: .
J: TRBJ2-1
size: many

DNA: TGTGCCAGCAGTTTTAGTCGGGGGTCCTACAATGAGCAGTTCTTC
CDR3: CASSFSRGSYNEQFF
V: TRBV28
D: .
J: TRBJ2-1
size: .

DNA: TGTGCCAGCAGCTTAATCGGGTACAATGAGCAGTACTTC
CDR3: CASSLIGYNEQYF
V: TRBV7-8
D: .
J: TRBJ2-5
size: .

DNA: TGTGCCAGCAGCTTAGCGGTGACTAGCGGGAGGTACAATGAGCAGTTCTTC
CDR3: CASSLAVTSGRYNEQFF
V: TRBV7-8
D: TRBD2
J: TRBJ2-1
size: .

DNA: TGTGCCAGCAGCAACAGGGGGGCTCTATCCTACGAGCAGTACTTC
CDR3: CASSNRGALSYEQYF
V: TRBV13
D: TRBD1
J: TRBJ2-7
size: .

DNA: TGTGCCACCAGCAGACCGGGAGGGACCGTTAATGAAAAACTGTTTTTT
CDR3: CATSRPGGTVNEKLFF
V: TRBV15
D: .
J: TRBJ1-4
size: .

DNA: TGCAGTGCTAGAGGGACAGTAGGCGGCTACACCTTC
CDR3: CSARGTVGGYTF
V: TRBV20-1
D: .
J: TRBJ1-2
size: .

DNA: TGCGCCAGCAGCTTGGCTAGCGGGAGCAATGAGCAGTTCTTC
CDR3: CASSLASGSNEQFF
V: TRBV5-1
D: TRBD2
J: TRBJ2-1
size: .

DNA: TGTGCCAGCAGCCAAGTCATCAGGGTTGGCTATGGCTACACCTTC
CDR3: CASSQVIRVGYGYTF
V: TRBV4-2
D: .
J: TRBJ1-2
size: .